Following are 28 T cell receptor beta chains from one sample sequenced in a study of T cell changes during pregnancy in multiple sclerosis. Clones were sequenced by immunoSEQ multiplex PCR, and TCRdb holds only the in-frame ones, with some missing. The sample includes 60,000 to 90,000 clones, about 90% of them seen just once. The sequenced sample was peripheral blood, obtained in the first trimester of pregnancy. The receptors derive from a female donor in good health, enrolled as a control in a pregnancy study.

The CDR3 region is CASSPTGLNYEQYF. CDR3 DNA sequence: TGTGCCAGCAGTCCGACAGGCCTGAACTACGAGCAGTACTTC. The rearrangement uses TRBV28 and TRBJ2-7, with a possible D match to TRBD1 (6 bases). Per germline, CDR1 MDHEN and CDR2 SYDVKM. V was trimmed by 5 bases and J by 3 bases, leaving 14 bases between them. The CDR3 extends over 14 amino acids.

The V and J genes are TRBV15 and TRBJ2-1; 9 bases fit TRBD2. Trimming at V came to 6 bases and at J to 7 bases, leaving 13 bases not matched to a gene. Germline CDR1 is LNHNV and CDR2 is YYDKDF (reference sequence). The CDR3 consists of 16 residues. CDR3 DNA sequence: TGTGCCACCAGTCCTAGTAGGTTAGCGGGAGTTAATGAGCAGTTCTTC. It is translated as CATSPSRLAGVNEQFF. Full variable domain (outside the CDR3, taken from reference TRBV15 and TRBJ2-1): DAMVIQNPRYQVTQFGKPVTLSCSQTLNHNVMYWYQQKSSQAPKLLFHYYDKDFNNEADTPDNFQSRRPNTSFCFLDIRSPGLGDTAMYLCATSPSRLAGVNEQFFGPGTRLTVL.

In nucleotides, the CDR3 is TGCGCCAGCAGCCAAGGTCCGCCTCCGGGACAGATCTACGAGCAGTACTTC. It translates to CASSQGPPPGQIYEQYF. This sequence joins TRBV4-1 and TRBJ2-7; 7 bases are a match to TRBD1. CDR1 and CDR2 (germline): MGHRA, YSYEKL. The CDR3 is 17 amino acids. J was trimmed by 3 bases and V by 1 base; bases with no gene match: 12.

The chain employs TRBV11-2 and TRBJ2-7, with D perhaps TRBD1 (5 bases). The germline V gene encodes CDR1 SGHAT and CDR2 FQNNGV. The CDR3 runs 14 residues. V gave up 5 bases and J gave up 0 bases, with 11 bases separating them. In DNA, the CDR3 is TGTGCCAGCAGCCCTGGGGCCCTCTCCTACGAGCAGTACTTC. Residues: CASSPGALSYEQYF.

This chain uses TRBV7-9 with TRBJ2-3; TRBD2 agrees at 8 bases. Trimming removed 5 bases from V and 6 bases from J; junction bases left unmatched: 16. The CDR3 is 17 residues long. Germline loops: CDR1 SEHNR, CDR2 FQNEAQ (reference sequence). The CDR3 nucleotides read TGTGCCAGCAGCCCGACCCAGCTAGCGGGTAACACCGATACGCAGTATTTT. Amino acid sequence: CASSPTQLAGNTDTQYF.

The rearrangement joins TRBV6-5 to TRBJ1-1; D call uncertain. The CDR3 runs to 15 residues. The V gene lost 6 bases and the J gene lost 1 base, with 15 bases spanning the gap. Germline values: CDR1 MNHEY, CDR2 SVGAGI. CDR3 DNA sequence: TGTGCCAGCAGCCGCACTATCCCTCCGAACACTGAAGCTTTCTTT. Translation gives CASSRTIPPNTEAFF.

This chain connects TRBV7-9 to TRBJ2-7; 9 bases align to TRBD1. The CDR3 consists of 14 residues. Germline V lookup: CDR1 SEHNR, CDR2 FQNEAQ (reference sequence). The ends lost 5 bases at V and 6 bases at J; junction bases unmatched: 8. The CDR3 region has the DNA TGTGCCAGCAGCGCTCCGGGACAGGGCGTCGAGCAGTACTTC. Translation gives CASSAPGQGVEQYF.

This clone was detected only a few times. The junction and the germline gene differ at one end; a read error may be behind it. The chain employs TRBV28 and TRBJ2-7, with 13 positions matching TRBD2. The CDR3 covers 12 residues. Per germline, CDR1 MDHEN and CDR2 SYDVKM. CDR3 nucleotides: TGTGCCAGCAGTTTAATCGGGACTAGCGGGATCTTC. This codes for CASSLIGTSGIF.

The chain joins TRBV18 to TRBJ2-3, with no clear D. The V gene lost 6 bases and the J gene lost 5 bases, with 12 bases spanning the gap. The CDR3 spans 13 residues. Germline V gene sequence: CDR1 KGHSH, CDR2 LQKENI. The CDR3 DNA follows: TGTGCCAGCTCGCTTCGCACATTAGATACGCAGTATTTT. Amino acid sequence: CASSLRTLDTQYF.

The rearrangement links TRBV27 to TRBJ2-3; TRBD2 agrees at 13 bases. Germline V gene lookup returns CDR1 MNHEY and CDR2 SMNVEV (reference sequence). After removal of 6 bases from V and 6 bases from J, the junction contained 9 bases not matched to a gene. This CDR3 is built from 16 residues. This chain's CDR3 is CASSPRGLAGTDTQYF. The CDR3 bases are TGTGCCAGCAGCCCCCGGGGACTAGCGGGAACGGATACGCAGTATTTT.

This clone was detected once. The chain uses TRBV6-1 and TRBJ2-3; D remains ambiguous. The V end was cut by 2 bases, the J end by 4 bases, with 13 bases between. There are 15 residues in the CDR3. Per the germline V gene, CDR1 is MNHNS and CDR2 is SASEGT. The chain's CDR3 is CASSENEALADTQYF. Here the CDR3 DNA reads TGTGCCAGCAGTGAAAATGAGGCCCTGGCAGATACGCAGTATTTT.

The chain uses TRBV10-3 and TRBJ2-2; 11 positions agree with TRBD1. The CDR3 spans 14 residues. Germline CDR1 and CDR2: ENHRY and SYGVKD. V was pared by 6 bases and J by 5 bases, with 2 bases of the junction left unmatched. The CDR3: CAISGTGGTGELFF. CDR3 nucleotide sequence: TGTGCCATCAGCGGGACAGGGGGTACCGGGGAGCTGTTTTTT.

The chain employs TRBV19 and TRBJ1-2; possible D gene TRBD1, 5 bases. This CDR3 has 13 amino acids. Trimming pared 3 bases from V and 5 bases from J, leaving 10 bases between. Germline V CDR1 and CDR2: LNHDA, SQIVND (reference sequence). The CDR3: CASSIQGSYGYTF. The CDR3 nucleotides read TGTGCCAGTAGTATTCAGGGATCATATGGCTACACCTTC.

Here the CDR3 reads CASSLGTGFYEQYF. CDR3 nucleotides: TGCGCCAGCAGCTTGGGGACAGGTTTCTACGAGCAGTACTTC. J is TRBJ2-7 and V is TRBV5-1, with 7 bases identical to TRBD1. Germline V gene sequence: CDR1 SGHRS, CDR2 YFSETQ. V lost 0 bases and J lost 3; bases outside the gene matches: 3. There are 14 residues in the CDR3.

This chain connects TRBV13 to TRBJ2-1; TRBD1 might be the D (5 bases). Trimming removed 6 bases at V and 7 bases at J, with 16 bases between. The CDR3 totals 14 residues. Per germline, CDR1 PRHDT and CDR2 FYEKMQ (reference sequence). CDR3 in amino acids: CASRARWAGNEQFF. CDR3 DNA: TGTGCCAGCAGGGCGCGTTGGGCAGGGAATGAGCAGTTCTTC. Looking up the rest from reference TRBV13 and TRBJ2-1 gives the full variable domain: AAGVIQSPRHLIKEKRETATLKCYPIPRHDTVYWYQQGPGQDPQFLISFYEKMQSDKGSIPDRFSAQQFSDYHSELNMSSLELGDSALYFCASRARWAGNEQFFGPGTRLTVL.

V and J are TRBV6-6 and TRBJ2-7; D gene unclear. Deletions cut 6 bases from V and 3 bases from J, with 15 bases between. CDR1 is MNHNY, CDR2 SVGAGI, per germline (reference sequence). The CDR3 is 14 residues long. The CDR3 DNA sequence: TGTGCCAGCAGCCCCTCAGGCAGATTCTACGAGCAGTACTTC. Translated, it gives CASSPSGRFYEQYF.

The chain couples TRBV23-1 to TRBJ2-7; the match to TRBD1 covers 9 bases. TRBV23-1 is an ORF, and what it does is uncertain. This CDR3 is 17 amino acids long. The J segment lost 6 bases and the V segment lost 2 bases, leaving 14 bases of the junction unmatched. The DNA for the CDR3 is TGCGCCAGCAGTCAAAGATACAGGGGGCTCGTATCGTCCGAGCAGTACTTC. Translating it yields CASSQRYRGLVSSEQYF.

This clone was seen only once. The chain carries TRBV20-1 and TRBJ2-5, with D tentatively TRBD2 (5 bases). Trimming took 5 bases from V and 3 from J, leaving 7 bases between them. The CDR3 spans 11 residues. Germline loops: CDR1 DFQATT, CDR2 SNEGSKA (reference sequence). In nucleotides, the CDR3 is TGCAGTGCTGGACTCAAAGAGACCCAGTACTTC. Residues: CSAGLKETQYF.

CDR3 loop: CASSITGQGDGGYTF. CDR3 nucleotides: TGTGCCAGCAGTATAACGGGACAGGGAGACGGGGGCTACACCTTC. This rearrangement joins TRBV28 to TRBJ1-2; 9 bases are a match to TRBD1. Germline V gives CDR1 MDHEN, CDR2 SYDVKM. The CDR3 covers 15 residues. The trim removed 5 bases at V and 8 bases at J, leaving 12 bases unmatched.

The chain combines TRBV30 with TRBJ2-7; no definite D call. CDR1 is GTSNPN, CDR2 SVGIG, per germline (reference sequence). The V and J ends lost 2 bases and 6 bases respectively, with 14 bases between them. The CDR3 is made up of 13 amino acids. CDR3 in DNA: TGTGCCTGGAGTAGCGAGGCTCTGGCCGAGCAGTACTTC. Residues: CAWSSEALAEQYF.

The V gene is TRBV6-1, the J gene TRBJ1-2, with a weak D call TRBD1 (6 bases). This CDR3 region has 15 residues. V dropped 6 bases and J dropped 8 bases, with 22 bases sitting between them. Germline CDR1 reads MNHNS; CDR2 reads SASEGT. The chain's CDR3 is CASSPPPDSSGGYTF. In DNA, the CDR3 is TGTGCCAGCAGCCCTCCGCCGGACAGTTCTGGGGGCTACACCTTC.

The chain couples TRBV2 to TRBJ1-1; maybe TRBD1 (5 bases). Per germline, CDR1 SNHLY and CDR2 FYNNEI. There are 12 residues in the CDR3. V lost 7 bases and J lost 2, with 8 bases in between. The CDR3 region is CASNRRNTEAFF. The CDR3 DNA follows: TGTGCCAGCAACAGGCGAAACACTGAAGCTTTCTTT.

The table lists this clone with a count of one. CDR3 sequence: CASSRQTSGDNEQFF. The CDR3 DNA sequence: TGTGCCAGCTCAAGGCAGACTAGCGGGGACAATGAGCAGTTCTTC. The chain is built from TRBV18 and TRBJ2-1; TRBD2 matches at 11 bases. Germline CDR1 is KGHSH and CDR2 is LQKENI. CDR3 size: 15 residues. V gave up 5 bases and J gave up 5 bases; unmatched junction bases: 5.

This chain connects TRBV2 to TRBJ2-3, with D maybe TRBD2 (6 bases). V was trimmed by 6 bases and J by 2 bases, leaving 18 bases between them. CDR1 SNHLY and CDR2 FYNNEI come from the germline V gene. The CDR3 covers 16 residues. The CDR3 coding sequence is TGTGCCAGCAGACCAAACCGGGCGGGGTTCACAGATACGCAGTATTTT. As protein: CASRPNRAGFTDTQYF.

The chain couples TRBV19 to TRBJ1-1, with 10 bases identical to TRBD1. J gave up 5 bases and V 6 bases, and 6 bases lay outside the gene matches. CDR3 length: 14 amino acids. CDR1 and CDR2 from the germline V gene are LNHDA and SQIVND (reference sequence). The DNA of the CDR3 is TGTGCCAGTAGGATTCGGGACAGGGGTACTGAAGCTTTCTTT. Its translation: CASRIRDRGTEAFF.

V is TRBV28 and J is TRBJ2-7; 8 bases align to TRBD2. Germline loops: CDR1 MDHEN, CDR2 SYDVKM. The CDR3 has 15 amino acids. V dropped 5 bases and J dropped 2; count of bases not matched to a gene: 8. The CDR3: CASSPQKRGTYEQYF. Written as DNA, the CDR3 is TGTGCCAGCAGTCCCCAAAAGCGGGGGACCTACGAGCAGTACTTC.

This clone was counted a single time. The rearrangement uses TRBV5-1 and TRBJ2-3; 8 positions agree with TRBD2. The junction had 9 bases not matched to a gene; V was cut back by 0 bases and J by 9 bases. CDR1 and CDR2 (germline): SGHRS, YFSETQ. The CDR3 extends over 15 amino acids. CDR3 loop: CASSLEGGRKGTQYF. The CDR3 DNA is TGCGCCAGCAGCTTGGAGGGCGGGAGGAAAGGCACGCAGTATTTT.

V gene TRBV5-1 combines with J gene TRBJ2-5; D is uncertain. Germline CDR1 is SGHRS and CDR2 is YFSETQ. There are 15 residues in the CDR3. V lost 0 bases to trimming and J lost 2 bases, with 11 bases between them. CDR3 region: CASSLASRLQETQYF. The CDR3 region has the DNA TGCGCCAGCAGCTTGGCTTCGCGGCTGCAAGAGACCCAGTACTTC.